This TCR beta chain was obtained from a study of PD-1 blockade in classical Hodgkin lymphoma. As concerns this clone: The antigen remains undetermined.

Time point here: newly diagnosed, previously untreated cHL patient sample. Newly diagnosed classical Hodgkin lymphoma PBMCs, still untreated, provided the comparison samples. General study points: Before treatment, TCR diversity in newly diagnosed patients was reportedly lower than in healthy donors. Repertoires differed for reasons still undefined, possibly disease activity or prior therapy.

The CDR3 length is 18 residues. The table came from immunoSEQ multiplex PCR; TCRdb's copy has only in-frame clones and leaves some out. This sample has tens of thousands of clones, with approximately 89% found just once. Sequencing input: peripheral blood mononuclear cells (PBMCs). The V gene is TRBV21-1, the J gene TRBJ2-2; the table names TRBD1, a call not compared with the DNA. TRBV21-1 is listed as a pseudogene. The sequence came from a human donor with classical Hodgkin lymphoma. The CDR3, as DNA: TGTGCCAGCAGCAAAGCCAGGTCAGGGGGTCGAAACACCGGGGAGCTGTTTTTT. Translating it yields CASSKARSGGRNTGELFF.